The 17 T cell receptor beta chains given below trace back to one sample, sequenced in a study of blood T cell repertoires in COVID-19. Profiled with immunoSEQ multiplex PCR; TCRdb holds only in-frame clones, not every one. The table has about 190,000 clones, around 85% seen once. Input material: PBMCs or T cells enriched from blood (not recorded which). These receptors all come from a woman aged 25 to 45 who had recovered from COVID-19.

This clone was observed once. CDR3: CASSNSRSNEKLFF. CDR3 bases: TGTGCCAGCAGCAATAGTCGATCCAATGAAAAACTGTTTTTT. The chain is built from TRBV7-2 and TRBJ1-4; D is ambiguous. CDR1 is SGHTA, CDR2 FQGNSA, per germline. V was pared by 5 bases and J by 5 bases, with 12 bases between. This CDR3 has 14 amino acids.

CDR3 sequence (DNA): TGTGCCAGCTCACCCGACAGGGGGGGCACCGGGGAGCTGTTTTTT. It encodes CASSPDRGGTGELFF. This chain links TRBV18 with TRBJ2-2, with 9 bases lining up with TRBD1. V shed 3 bases and J 4 bases; nucleotides not matched to a gene: 3. Per germline, CDR1 KGHSH and CDR2 LQKENI. This CDR3 has 15 amino acids.

The genes are TRBV19 and TRBJ1-1, with D tentatively TRBD1 (6 bases). V lost 6 bases to trimming and J lost 4 bases, with 15 bases between them. Germline V gene sequence: CDR1 LNHDA, CDR2 SQIVND (reference sequence). The CDR3 has 14 amino acids. The CDR3 loop is CASSTRGWGTEAFF. In nucleotides, the CDR3 is TGTGCCAGTAGCACCAGGGGCTGGGGCACTGAAGCTTTCTTT. Looking up the rest from reference TRBV19 and TRBJ1-1 gives the full variable domain: DGGITQSPKYLFRKEGQNVTLSCEQNLNHDAMYWYRQDPGQGLRLIYYSQIVNDFQKGDIAEGYSVSREKKESFPLTVTSAQKNPTAFYLCASSTRGWGTEAFFGQGTRLTVV.

This chain links TRBV5-8 with TRBJ2-3, with TRBD2 identical over 11 bases. The CDR3 loop spans 15 amino acids. The V gene's germline CDR1 is SGHTS and CDR2 YDEGEE. V dropped 4 bases and J dropped 7; count of bases not matched to a gene: 8. The CDR3 nucleotides read TGTGCCAGCAGCCAGGGACTAGCGGCGAGGAATACGCAGTATTTT. Protein: CASSQGLAARNTQYF.

The sample holds one count of this clone. The rearrangement links TRBV19 to TRBJ2-3; 14 bases are a match to TRBD2. The CDR3 is 17 residues long. Germline loops: CDR1 LNHDA, CDR2 SQIVND (reference sequence). The V segment lost 5 bases and the J segment 4 bases; nucleotides outside the gene matches: 8. The CDR3 reads CASSSRTSGRSPDTQYF. CDR3 DNA: TGTGCCAGTAGTTCCCGGACTAGCGGGAGGTCCCCAGATACGCAGTATTTT.

This clone has only one observation. The gene calls are TRBV25-1 and TRBJ2-5, with D unclear. Germline loops: CDR1 MGHDK, CDR2 SYGVNS. The V end was cut by 10 bases, the J end by 7 bases, with 22 bases between. CDR3 length: 14 amino acids. As DNA, the CDR3 is TGTGCCACCAACCGACCGGGTGGAATGGGGACCCAGTACTTC. As protein: CATNRPGGMGTQYF.

This chain connects TRBV2 to TRBJ2-5, with 7 bases lining up with TRBD1. CDR3 length: 15 amino acids. V trimming: 6 bases; J trimming: 2 bases; junction bases outside the gene matches: 9. The germline CDR1 and CDR2 sequences are SNHLY and FYNNEI. CDR3 in DNA: TGTGCCAGCAGCCGGGACAGACACTTACAAGAGACCCAGTACTTC. Translation gives CASSRDRHLQETQYF.

This clone was seen just once. The chain uses TRBV11-3 and TRBJ1-3; weak D call: TRBD1 (5 bases). CDR1 and CDR2 from the germline V gene are SGHNT and YENEEA. Deletions cut 5 bases from V and 2 bases from J, with 13 bases between. This CDR3 has 15 amino acids. The CDR3 loop is CASSLRVGAGNTIYF. CDR3 DNA sequence: TGTGCCAGCAGCCTCAGGGTTGGGGCTGGAAACACCATATATTTT.

The chain links TRBV5-6 to TRBJ2-7; D perhaps matches TRBD1 (6 bases). V lost 4 bases and J 3 bases, leaving 11 bases between the germline ends. The CDR3 runs to 13 residues. CDR1 SGHDT and CDR2 YYEEEE come from the germline V gene. CDR3 DNA sequence: TGTGCCAGCAGCGCCAGGGGTTTCTACGAGCAGTACTTC. Encoded protein: CASSARGFYEQYF.

This clone was detected a few times. This chain connects TRBV7-9 to TRBJ1-3; D not certain. The germline CDR1 and CDR2 sequences are SEHNR and FQNEAQ (reference sequence). The V and J ends lost 2 bases and 3 bases respectively, with 8 bases between them. CDR3 length: 14 amino acids. The CDR3 is CASSLSGVGNTIYF. The CDR3 nucleotides are TGTGCCAGCAGCTTATCCGGGGTTGGAAACACCATATATTTT.

J is TRBJ1-2 and V is TRBV6-4; 10 bases map to TRBD1. V lost 5 bases, J lost 8 bases, and 11 bases stayed unmatched. The CDR3 runs 15 residues. From germline, CDR1 is MRHNA and CDR2 SNTAGT. CDR3 DNA: TGTGCCAGCAGTCCCTCCCGACAGGGGGCGGGAGGCTACACCTTC. Its translation is CASSPSRQGAGGYTF.

This chain joins TRBV5-1 and TRBJ2-1; 9 positions match TRBD2. Trimming took 0 bases from V and 5 from J; bases not matched to a gene: 12. This CDR3 is 18 amino acids long. The germline CDR1 and CDR2 sequences are SGHRS and YFSETQ. The CDR3 sequence is CASSLGNRVAGVDNEQFF. CDR3 DNA sequence: TGCGCCAGCAGCTTGGGCAACAGAGTAGCGGGAGTCGACAATGAGCAGTTCTTC.

The chain joins TRBV5-1 to TRBJ2-7; possibly TRBD2 for D (6 bases). Germline assignment: CDR1 SGHRS and CDR2 YFSETQ. The V gene lost 0 bases and the J gene lost 2 bases, with 18 bases spanning the gap. The CDR3 has 17 residues. Here the CDR3 DNA reads TGCGCCAGCAGCTTGGTCGGGCGGGGAGACATAACCTACGAGCAGTACTTC. Amino acids: CASSLVGRGDITYEQYF.

In this sample, this clone turned up once. The rearrangement uses TRBV7-8 and TRBJ2-7; 9 nucleotides match TRBD2. The CDR3 contains 15 residues. Losses at the gene ends were 4 bases for V and 1 base for J; bases not matched to a gene: 5. Germline V gene lookup returns CDR1 SGHVS and CDR2 FQNEAQ. In DNA form, the CDR3 reads TGTGCCAGCAGCTCAGCTGCGGGAGGGTCCTACGAGCAGTACTTC. It codes for CASSSAAGGSYEQYF.

V gene TRBV12-3 or TRBV12-4 combines with J gene TRBJ2-7; D is ambiguous. This CDR3 is 13 amino acids long. V lost 1 base and J 5 bases, leaving 9 bases between the germline ends. CDR3 DNA: TGTGCCAGCAGTTTAGATCGGGTCGACGAGCAGTACTTC. It codes for CASSLDRVDEQYF.

This clone was recorded a few times. The CDR3 DNA sequence: TGTGCCAGCAGTTACTCGAGGAAGGTCGGCTACGAGCAGTACGTC. Protein: CASSYSRKVGYEQYV. The genes are TRBV6-5 and TRBJ2-7; D is ambiguous. This CDR3 is built from 15 residues. V was pared by 0 bases and J by 3 bases, with 12 bases between. CDR1 MNHEY and CDR2 SVGAGI come from the germline V gene.

DNA of the CDR3: TGCGCCAGCAGCTTGGAAGCTCGAACCTACAATGAGCAGTTCTTC. Its translation is CASSLEARTYNEQFF. The chain couples TRBV5-1 to TRBJ2-1; D is ambiguous. The CDR3 is 15 amino acids. Germline CDR1 SGHRS, CDR2 YFSETQ. V lost 0 bases and J 2 bases, leaving 9 bases between the germline ends.